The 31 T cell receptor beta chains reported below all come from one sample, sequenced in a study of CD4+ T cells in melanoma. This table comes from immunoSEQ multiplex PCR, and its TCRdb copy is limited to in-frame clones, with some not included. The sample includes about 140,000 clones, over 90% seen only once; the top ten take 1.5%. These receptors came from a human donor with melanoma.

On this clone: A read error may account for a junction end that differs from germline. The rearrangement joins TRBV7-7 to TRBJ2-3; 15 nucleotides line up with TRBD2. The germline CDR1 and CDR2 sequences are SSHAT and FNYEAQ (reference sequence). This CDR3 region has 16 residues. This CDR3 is CASSQGTSGGTDTQYF. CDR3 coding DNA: TGTGCTAGCAGTCAAGGGACTAGCGGGGGGACAGATACGCAGTATTTT.

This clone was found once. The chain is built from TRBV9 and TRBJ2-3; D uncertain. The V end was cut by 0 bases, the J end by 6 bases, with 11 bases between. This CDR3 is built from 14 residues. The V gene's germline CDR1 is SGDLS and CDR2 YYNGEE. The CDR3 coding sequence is TGTGCCAGCAGCGTAGGGAGTGCGTCGGATACGCAGTATTTT. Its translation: CASSVGSASDTQYF.

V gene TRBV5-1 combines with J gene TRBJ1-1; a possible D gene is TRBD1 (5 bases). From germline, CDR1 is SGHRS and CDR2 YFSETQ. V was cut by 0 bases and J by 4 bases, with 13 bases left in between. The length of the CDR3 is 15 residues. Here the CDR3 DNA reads TGCGCCAGCAGCTTGGGGGCAGGGAGGGCCACTGAAGCTTTCTTT. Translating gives CASSLGAGRATEAFF. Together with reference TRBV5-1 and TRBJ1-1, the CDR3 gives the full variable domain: KAGVTQTPRYLIKTRGQQVTLSCSPISGHRSVSWYQQTPGQGLQFLFEYFSETQRNKGNFPGRFSGRQFSNSRSEMNVSTLELGDSALYLCASSLGAGRATEAFFGQGTRLTVV.

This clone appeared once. The CDR3 loop reads CASRQTGKYIQYF. The CDR3 region has the DNA TGTGCCAGCAGACAAACAGGGAAGTACATTCAGTACTTC. The gene calls are TRBV6-5 and TRBJ2-4; D possibly corresponds to TRBD1 (6 bases). The germline gives CDR1 MNHEY, CDR2 SVGAGI. The CDR3 length is 13 residues. The ends were cut back, 6 bases at V and 8 bases at J, with 14 bases in the middle.

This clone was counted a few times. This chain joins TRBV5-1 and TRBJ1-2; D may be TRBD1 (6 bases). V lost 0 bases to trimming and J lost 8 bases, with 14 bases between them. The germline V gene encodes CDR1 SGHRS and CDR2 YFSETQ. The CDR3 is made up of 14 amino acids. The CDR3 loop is CASSLETGSGGYTF. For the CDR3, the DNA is TGCGCCAGCAGCTTGGAAACAGGGTCTGGAGGCTACACCTTC.

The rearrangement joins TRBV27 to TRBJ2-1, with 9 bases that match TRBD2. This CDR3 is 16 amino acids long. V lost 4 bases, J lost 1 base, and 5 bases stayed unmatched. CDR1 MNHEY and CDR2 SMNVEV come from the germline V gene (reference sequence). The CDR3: CASSSLSGGSYNEQFF. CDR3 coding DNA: TGTGCCAGCAGTTCACTTAGCGGGGGATCCTACAATGAGCAGTTCTTC.

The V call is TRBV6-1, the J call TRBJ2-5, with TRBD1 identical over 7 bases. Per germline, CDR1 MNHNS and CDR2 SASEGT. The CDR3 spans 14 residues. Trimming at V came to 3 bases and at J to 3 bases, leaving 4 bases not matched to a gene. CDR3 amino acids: CASSDSDREETQYF. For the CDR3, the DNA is TGTGCCAGCAGTGACTCAGACAGGGAAGAGACCCAGTACTTC.

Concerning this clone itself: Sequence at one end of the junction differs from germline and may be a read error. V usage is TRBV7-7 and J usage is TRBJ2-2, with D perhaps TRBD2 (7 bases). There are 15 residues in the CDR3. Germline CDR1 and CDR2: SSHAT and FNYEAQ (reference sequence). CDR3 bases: TGTGCTAGCAGCGCCACCGGGGGGCGATCCGGGGAGCTGTTTTTT. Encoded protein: CASSATGGRSGELFF.

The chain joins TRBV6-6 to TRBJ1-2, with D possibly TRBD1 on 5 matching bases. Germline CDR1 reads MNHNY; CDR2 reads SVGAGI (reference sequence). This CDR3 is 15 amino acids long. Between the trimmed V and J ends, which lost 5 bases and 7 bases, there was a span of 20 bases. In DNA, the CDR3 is TGTGCCAGCAGTAAAGGGACGGAGGCGGTCCGTGGCTACACCTTC. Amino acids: CASSKGTEAVRGYTF.

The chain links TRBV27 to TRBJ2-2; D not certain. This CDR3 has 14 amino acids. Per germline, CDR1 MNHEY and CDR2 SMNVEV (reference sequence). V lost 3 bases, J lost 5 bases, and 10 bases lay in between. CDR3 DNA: TGTGCCAGCAGTTTGCACCTTCCGACCGGGGAGCTGTTTTTT. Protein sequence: CASSLHLPTGELFF.

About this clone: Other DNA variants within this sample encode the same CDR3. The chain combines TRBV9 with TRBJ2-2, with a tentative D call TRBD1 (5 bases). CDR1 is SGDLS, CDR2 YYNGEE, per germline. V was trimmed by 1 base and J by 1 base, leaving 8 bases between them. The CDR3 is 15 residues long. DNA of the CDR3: TGTGCCAGCAGCGTAAGGGGTAGGAACACCGGGGAGCTGTTTTTT. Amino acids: CASSVRGRNTGELFF.

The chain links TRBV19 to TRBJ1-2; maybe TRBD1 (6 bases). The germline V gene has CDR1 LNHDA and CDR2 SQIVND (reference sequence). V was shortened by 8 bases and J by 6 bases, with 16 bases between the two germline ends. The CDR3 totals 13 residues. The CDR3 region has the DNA TGTGCCAGTGGAATGACAGGAATTAATGGCTACACCTTC. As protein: CASGMTGINGYTF. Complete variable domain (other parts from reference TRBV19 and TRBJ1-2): DGGITQSPKYLFRKEGQNVTLSCEQNLNHDAMYWYRQDPGQGLRLIYYSQIVNDFQKGDIAEGYSVSREKKESFPLTVTSAQKNPTAFYLCASGMTGINGYTFGSGTRLTVV.

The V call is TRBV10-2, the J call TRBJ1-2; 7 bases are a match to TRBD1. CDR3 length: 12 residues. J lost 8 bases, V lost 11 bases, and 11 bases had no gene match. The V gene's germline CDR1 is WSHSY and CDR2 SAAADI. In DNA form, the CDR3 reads TGCGCCGCGGATAGACAGGGAAGCGGCTACACCTTC. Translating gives CAADRQGSGYTF.

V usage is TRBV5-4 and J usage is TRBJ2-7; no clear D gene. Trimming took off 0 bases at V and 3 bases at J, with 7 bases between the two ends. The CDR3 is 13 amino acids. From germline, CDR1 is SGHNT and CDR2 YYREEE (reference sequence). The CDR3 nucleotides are TGTGCCAGCAGCTTGGATATTCGCTACGAGCAGTACTTC. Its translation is CASSLDIRYEQYF.

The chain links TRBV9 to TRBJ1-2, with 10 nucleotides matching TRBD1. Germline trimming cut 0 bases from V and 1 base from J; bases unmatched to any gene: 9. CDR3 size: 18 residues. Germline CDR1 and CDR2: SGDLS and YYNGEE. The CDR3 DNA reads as TGTGCCAGCAGCGTAGGATTGGACAGGGGGGCGATTAACTATGGCTACACCTTC. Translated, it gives CASSVGLDRGAINYGYTF.

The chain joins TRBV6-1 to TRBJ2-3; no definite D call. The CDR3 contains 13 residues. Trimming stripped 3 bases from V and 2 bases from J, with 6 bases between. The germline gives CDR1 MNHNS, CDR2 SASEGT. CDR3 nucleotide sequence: TGTGCCAGCAGTGACTGGACCACAGATACGCAGTATTTT. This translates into CASSDWTTDTQYF.

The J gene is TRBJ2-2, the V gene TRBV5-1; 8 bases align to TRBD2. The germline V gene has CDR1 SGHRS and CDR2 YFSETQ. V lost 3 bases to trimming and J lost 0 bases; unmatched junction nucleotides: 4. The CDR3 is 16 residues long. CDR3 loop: CASSWAGGSNTGELFF. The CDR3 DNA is TGCGCCAGCAGCTGGGCGGGGGGATCGAACACCGGGGAGCTGTTTTTT.

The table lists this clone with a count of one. The CDR3 spells CASSSLRGWDTQYF. The CDR3 nucleotides are TGTGCCAGCAGTTCCTTGAGGGGGTGGGATACGCAGTATTTT. V is TRBV6-5 and J is TRBJ2-3; possibly TRBD1 for D (6 bases). Between the trimmed V and J ends, which lost 4 bases and 6 bases, there was a span of 14 bases. The V gene's germline CDR1 is MNHEY and CDR2 SVGAGI. CDR3 length: 14 amino acids.

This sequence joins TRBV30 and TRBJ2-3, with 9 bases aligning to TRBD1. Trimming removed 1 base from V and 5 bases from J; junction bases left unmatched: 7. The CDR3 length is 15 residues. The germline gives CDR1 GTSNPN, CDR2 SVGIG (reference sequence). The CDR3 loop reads CAWSAYRGLGDTQYF. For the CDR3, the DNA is TGTGCCTGGAGTGCCTACAGGGGGCTGGGAGATACGCAGTATTTT.

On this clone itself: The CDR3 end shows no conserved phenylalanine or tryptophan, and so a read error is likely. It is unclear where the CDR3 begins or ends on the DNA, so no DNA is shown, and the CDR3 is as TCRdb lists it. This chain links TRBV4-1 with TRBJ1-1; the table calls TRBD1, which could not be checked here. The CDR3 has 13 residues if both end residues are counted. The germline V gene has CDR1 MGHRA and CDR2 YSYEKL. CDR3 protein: CASSGPVGTNSVV.

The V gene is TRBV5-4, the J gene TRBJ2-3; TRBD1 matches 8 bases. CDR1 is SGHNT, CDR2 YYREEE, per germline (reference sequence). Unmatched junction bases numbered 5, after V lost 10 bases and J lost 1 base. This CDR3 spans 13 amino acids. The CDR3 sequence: CASQDRGTDTQYF. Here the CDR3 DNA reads TGTGCCTCCCAGGACAGGGGCACAGATACGCAGTATTTT.

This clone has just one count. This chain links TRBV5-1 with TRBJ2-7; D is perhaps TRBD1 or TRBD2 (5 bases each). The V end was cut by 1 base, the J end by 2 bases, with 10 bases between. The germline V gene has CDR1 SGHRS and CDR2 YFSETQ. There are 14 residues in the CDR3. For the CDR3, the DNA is TGCGCCAGCAGCTTGACGAGGGGCCCCTACGAGCAGTACTTC. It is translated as CASSLTRGPYEQYF.

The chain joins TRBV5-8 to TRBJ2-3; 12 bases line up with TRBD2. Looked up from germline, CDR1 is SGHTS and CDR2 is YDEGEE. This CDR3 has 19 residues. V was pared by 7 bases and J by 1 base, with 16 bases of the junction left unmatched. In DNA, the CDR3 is TGTGCCAGCGGCCTTGGGTGGCTAGCGGGGGGGCCGGGCACAGATACGCAGTATTTT. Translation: CASGLGWLAGGPGTDTQYF.

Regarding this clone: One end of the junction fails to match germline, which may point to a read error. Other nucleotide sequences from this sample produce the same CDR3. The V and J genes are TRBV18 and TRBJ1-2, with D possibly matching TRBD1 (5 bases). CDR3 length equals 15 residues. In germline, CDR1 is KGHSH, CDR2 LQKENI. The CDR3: CASSPRTQVAYGYTF. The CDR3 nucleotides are TGCGCCAGCTCACCACGTACACAGGTCGCCTATGGCTACACCTTC.

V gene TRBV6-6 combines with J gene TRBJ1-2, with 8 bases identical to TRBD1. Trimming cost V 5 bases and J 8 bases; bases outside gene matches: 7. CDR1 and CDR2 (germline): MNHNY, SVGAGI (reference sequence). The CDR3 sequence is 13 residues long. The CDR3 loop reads CASSVRTGLGYTF. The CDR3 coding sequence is TGTGCCAGCAGTGTCCGGACAGGGCTGGGCTACACCTTC.

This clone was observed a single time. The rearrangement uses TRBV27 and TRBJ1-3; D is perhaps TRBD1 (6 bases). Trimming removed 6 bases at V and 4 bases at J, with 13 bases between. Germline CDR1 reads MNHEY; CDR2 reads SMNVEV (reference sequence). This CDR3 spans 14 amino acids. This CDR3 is CASRGAGFGNTIYF. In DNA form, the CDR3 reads TGTGCCAGCAGGGGGGCAGGGTTCGGAAACACCATATATTTT.

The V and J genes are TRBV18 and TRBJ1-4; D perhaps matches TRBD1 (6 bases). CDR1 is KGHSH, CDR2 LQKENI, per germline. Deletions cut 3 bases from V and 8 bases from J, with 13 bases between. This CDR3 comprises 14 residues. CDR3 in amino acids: CASSPGGAPEKLFF. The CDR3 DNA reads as TGTGCCAGCTCACCCGGGGGGGCCCCGGAAAAACTGTTTTTT.

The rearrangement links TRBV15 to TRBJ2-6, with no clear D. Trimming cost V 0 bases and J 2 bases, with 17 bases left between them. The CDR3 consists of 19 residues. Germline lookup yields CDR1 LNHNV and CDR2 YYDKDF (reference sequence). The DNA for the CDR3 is TGTGCCACCAGCAGAGATTTGGGCAGCCCCGAGGCTGGGGCCAACGTCCTGACTTTC. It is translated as CATSRDLGSPEAGANVLTF.

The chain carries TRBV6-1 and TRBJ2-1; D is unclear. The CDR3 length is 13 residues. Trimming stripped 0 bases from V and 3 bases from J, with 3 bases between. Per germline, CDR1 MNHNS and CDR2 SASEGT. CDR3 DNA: TGTGCCAGCAGTGAAGCCTTCTACAATGAGCAGTTCTTC. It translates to CASSEAFYNEQFF.

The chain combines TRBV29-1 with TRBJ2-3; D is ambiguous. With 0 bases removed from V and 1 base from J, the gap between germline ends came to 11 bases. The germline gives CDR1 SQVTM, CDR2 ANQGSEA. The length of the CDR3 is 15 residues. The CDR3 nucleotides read TGCAGCGTTGAAGATGCCTACCTCGGCACAGATACGCAGTATTTT. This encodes CSVEDAYLGTDTQYF.

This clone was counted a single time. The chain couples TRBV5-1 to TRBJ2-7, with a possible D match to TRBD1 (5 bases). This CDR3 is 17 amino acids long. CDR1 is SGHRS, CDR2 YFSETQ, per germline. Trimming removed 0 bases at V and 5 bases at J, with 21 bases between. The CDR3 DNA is TGCGCCAGCAGCTTGGCCTTGAGACAGTCATCCGTGGACGAGCAGTACTTC. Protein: CASSLALRQSSVDEQYF.